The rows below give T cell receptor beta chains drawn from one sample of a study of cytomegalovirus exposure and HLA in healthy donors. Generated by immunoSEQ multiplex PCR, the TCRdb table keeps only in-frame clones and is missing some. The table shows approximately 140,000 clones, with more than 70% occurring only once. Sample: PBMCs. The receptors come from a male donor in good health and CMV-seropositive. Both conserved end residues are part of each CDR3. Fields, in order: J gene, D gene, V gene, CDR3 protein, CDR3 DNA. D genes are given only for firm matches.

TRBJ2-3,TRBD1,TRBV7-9,CASSLRQGPTDTQYF,TGTGCCAGCAGCCTCCGACAGGGCCCCACAGATACGCAGTATTTT
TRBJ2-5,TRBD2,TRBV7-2,CASSPTSGPQETQYF,TGTGCCAGCAGCCCGACTAGCGGCCCCCAAGAGACCCAGTACTTC
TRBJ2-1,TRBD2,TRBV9,CASSVGGGRAESEQFF,TGTGCCAGCAGCGTAGGAGGCGGGAGGGCCGAGAGTGAGCAGTTCTTC
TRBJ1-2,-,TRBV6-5,CASSYDINYGYTF,TGTGCCAGCAGTTACGACATAAACTATGGCTACACCTTC
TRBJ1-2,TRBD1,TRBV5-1,CASSPMDRAGGYTF,TGCGCCAGCAGCCCCATGGACAGGGCAGGGGGCTACACCTTC
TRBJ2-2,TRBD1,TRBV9,CASSVHRGTGNTGELFF,TGTGCCAGCAGCGTGCATCGCGGGACAGGGAACACCGGGGAGCTGTTTTTT
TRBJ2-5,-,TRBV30,CAWSAFRETQYF,TGTGCCTGGAGTGCCTTTCGGGAGACCCAGTACTTC
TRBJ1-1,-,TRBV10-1,CASSGGNTEAFF,TGCGCCAGCAGTGGAGGGAACACTGAAGCTTTCTTT
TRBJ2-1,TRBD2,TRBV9,CASSRTQGTSGGAMLNEQFF,TGTGCCAGCTCCCGTACCCAAGGGACTAGCGGGGGGGCTATGTTGAATGAGCAGTTCTTC
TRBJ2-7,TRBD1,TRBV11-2,CASSRDRGGDEQYF,TGTGCCAGCAGCCGGGACAGGGGAGGGGACGAGCAGTACTTC
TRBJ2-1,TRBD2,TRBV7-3,CASSLYRASGYNEQFF,TGTGCCAGCAGCTTATATCGGGCTAGCGGGTACAATGAGCAGTTCTTC